This T cell receptor (beta chain) was recovered during a study of CD8 T cells in Susac syndrome. The CDR3 length is 15 residues. Looked up from germline, CDR1 is SGHRS and CDR2 is YFSETQ. Deletions cut 0 bases from V and 4 bases from J, with 11 bases between. The RNA input was about 0.5 to 1 ug, and it was reverse transcribed with random hexamers. Amplification of TCR beta CDR3 spanned 54 Vbeta and 13 Jbeta via immunoSEQ multiplex PCR. TCRdb re-called the immunoSEQ multiplex PCR reads with MiXCR, one entry per CDR3 protein. Of over 100,000 distinct CDR3 sequences in the sample, about 90% were seen once.

The sequenced sample consisted of CD8+ T cells from PBMCs. This sequence was found in a human donor in good health. The chain uses TRBV5-1 and TRBJ1-5; D gene unclear. The DNA of the CDR3 is TGCGCCAGCAGCTTGGCAGGCACCACAAATCAGCCCCAGCATTTT. Its translation is CASSLAGTTNQPQHF.